The clone carrying this TCR beta chain has a handful of counts. Its antigen remains unknown. Time point here: sample taken at primary tumor resection. Unsorted tumor, nontumor lung tissue or cryopreserved PBMC supplied the whole RNA. These data originate in a study of spatial heterogeneity in lung cancer. Carried by each TCR cDNA molecule was a unique molecular identifier. TCRdb recomputed calls from the 5' RACE reads with MiXCR, one row per CDR3 protein. Seen here are tens of thousands of distinct CDR3 sequences, 9.5% to 15% observed once, and the top ten hold about two fifths. Study outcomes and limitations: The appearance of ubiquitous expanded tumor TCRs in blood was greater at resection than follow-up.

The sample in question was PBMCs, obtained at surgery. The receptor was derived from a male donor with early-stage non-small cell lung cancer.

The CDR3 region is CASSLDVPERSETQYF. The CDR3, as DNA: TGCGCCAGCAGCTTGGACGTACCGGAGAGATCAGAGACCCAGTACTTC. The chain joins TRBV5-1 to TRBJ2-5, with D unclear. V gave up 0 bases and J gave up 4 bases, with 16 bases separating them. Per germline, CDR1 SGHRS and CDR2 YFSETQ. The CDR3 length is 16 residues. The entire variable domain, with the rest obtained from reference TRBV5-1 and TRBJ2-5, is as follows: KAGVTQTPRYLIKTRGQQVTLSCSPISGHRSVSWYQQTPGQGLQFLFEYFSETQRNKGNFPGRFSGRQFSNSRSEMNVSTLELGDSALYLCASSLDVPERSETQYFGPGTRLLVL.